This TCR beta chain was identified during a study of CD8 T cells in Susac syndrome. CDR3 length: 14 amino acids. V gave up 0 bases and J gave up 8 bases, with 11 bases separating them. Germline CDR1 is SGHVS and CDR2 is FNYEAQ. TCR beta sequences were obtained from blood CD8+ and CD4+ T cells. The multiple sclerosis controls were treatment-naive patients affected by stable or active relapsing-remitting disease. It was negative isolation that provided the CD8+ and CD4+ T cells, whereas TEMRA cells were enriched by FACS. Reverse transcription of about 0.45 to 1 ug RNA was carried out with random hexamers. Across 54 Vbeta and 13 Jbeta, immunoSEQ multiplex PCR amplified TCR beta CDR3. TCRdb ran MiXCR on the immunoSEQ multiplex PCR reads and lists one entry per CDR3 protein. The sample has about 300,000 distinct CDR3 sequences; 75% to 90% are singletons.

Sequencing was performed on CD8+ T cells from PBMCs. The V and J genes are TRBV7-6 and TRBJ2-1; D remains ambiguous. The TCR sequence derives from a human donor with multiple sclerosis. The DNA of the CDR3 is TGTGCCAGCAGCTTAGCCGGACCAACCTATGAGCAGTTCTTC. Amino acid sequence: CASSLAGPTYEQFF.